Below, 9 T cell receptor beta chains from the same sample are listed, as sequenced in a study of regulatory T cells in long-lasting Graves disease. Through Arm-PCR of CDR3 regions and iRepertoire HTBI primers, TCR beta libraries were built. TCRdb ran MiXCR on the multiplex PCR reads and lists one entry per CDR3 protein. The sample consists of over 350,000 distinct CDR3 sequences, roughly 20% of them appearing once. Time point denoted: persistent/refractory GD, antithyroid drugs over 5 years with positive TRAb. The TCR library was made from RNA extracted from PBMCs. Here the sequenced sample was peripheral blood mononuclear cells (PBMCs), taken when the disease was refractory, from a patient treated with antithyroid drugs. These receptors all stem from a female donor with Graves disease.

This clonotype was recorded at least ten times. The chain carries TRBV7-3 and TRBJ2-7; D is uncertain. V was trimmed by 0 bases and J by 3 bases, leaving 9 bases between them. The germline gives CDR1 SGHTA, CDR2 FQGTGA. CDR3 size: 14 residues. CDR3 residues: CASSLTLRSYEQYF. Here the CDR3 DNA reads TGTGCCAGCAGCTTAACGTTAAGGAGCTACGAGCAGTACTTC.

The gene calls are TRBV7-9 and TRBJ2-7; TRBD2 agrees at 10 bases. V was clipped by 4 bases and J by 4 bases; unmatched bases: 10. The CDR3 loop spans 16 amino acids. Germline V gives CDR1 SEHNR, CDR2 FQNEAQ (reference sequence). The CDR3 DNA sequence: TGTGCCAGCAGCTCTTTGATAAGCGGGAGGGCATACGAGCAGTACTTC. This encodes CASSSLISGRAYEQYF.

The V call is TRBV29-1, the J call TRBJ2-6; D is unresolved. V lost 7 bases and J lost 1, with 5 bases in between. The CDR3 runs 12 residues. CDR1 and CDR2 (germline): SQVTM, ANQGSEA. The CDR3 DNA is TGCAGCGCTTATTCTGGGGCCAACGTCCTGACTTTC. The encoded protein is CSAYSGANVLTF.

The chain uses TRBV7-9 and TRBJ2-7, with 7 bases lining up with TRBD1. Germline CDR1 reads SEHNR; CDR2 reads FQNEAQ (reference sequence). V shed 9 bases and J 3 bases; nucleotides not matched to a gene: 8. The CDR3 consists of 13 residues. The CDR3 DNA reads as TGTGCCAGTACTCAGGGGGATGGCTACGAGCAGTACTTC. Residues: CASTQGDGYEQYF. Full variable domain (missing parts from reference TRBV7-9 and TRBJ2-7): DTGVSQNPRHKITKRGQNVTFRCDPISEHNRLYWYRQTLGQGPEFLTYFQNEAQLEKSRLLSDRFSAERPKGSFSTLEIQRTEQGDSAMYLCASTQGDGYEQYFGPGTRLTVT.

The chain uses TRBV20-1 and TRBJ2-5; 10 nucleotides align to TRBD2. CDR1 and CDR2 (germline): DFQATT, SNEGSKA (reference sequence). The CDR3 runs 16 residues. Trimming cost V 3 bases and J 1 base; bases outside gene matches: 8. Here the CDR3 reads CSASRIGLAVQETQYF. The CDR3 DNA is TGCAGTGCTAGTCGAATCGGACTAGCGGTCCAAGAGACCCAGTACTTC.

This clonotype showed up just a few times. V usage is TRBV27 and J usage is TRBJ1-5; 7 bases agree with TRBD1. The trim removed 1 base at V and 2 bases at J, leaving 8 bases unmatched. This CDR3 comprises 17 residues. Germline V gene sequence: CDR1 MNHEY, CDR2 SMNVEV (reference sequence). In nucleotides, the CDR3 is TGTGCCAGCAGTTTATACCCGACAGGGAGTGGCAATCAGCCCCAGCATTTT. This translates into CASSLYPTGSGNQPQHF.

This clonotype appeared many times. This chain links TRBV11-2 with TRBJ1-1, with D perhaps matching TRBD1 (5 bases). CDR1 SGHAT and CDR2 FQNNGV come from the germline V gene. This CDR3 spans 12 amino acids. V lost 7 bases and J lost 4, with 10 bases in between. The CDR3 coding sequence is TGTGCCAGCATAGGCGACAGCACTGAAGCTTTCTTT. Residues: CASIGDSTEAFF.

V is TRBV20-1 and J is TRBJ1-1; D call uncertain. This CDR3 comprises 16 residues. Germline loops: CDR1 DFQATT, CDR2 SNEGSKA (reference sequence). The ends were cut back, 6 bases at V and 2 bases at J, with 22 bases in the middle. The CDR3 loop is CSAEGTGKIINTEAFF. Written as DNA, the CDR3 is TGCAGTGCCGAGGGTACCGGGAAAATTATCAACACTGAAGCTTTCTTT.

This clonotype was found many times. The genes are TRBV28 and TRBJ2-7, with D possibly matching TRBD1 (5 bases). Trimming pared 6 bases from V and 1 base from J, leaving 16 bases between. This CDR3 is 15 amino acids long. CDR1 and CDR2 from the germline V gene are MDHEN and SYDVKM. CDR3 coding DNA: TGTGCCAGCAGACCCACAGGTGTACCTTCCTACGAGCAGTACTTC. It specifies CASRPTGVPSYEQYF.